This TCR beta chain derives from a study of blood T cell repertoires in COVID-19. Study-level information: Researchers got acute and convalescent COVID-19 samples from the United States, Italy and Spain. Sources were T cells, B-cell-depleted T cells, or PBMCs; the material itself was cDNA or gDNA.

Patients from Seattle were sampled longitudinally, starting during active infection. Per the original methods: Amplification from reference gene primers served as the basis for estimated nucleated cell counts. Sequenced by immunoSEQ multiplex PCR; TCRdb stores in-frame clones only, minus some. V, J and clone size were drawn from that table, and D and trimming were deduced from the DNA. The sample has approximately 250,000 clones, 85% seen once. The sequenced sample consisted of peripheral blood. The sequence was obtained from a man aged 50 or older with COVID-19, enrolled during active disease.

The CDR3 region has the DNA TGTGCCAGCAGCTTAGCCGCAGGGCTGCACACTGAAGCTTTCTTT. Translation gives CASSLAAGLHTEAFF. This chain joins TRBV7-2 and TRBJ1-1, with D possibly TRBD1 on 5 matching bases. Germline CDR1 SGHTA, CDR2 FQGNSA. V lost 0 bases and J 3 bases, leaving 11 bases between the germline ends. The CDR3 is 15 residues long.